This T cell receptor (beta chain) stems from a study of blood T cell repertoires in COVID-19. For the study at large: Material from acute and convalescent COVID-19 was sourced from the United States, Italy and Spain. T cells, B-cell-depleted T cells, or PBMCs supplied cDNA or gDNA.

Participant ages covered roughly 18 to 89 years across about two dozen US areas. Among Cohort 3 donors, those recovered had two negative PCRs, clearance, or symptom resolution. The CDR3 contains 14 residues. Germline loops: CDR1 SGHTS, CDR2 YDEGEE. Trimming took off 0 bases at V and 4 bases at J, with 8 bases between the two ends. Generated by immunoSEQ multiplex PCR, the TCRdb table keeps only in-frame clones and is missing some. The sample includes approximately 250,000 clones, roughly 87% of them seen just once. The clonotype comes from a woman between 25 and 40 years old who had recovered from COVID-19. The genes are TRBV5-8 and TRBJ2-1, with D unclear. The sequencing sample was made of PBMCs or T cells enriched from blood (not recorded which). The CDR3: CASSLGLGYNEQFF. The CDR3 coding sequence is TGTGCCAGCAGCTTGGGGCTAGGATACAATGAGCAGTTCTTC.